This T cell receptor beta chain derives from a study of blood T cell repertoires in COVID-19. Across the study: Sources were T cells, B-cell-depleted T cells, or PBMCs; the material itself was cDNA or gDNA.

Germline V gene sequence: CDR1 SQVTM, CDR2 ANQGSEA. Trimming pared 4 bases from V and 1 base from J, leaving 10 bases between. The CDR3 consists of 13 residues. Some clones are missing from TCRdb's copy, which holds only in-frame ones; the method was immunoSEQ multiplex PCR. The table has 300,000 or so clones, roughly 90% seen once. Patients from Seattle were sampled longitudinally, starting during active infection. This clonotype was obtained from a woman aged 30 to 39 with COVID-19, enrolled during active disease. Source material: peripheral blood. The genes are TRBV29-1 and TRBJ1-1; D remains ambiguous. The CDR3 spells CSVALSGNTEAFF. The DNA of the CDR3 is TGCAGCGTTGCTTTGTCCGGGAACACTGAAGCTTTCTTT.